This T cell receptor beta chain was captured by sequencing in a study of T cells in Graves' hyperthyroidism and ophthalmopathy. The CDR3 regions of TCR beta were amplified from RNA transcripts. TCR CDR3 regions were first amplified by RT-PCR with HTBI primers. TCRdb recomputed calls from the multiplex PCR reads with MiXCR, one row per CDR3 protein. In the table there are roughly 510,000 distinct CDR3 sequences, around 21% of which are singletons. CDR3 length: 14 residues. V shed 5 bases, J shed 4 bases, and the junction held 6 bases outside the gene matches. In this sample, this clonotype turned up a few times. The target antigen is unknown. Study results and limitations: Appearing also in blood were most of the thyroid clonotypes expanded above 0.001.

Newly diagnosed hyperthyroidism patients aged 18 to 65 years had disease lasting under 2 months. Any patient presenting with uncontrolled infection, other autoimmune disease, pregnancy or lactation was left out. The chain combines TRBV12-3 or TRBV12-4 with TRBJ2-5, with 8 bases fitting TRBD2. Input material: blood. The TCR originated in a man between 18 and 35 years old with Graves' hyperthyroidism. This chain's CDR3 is CASSALSGRETQYF. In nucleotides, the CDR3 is TGTGCCAGCAGTGCCTTGAGCGGGAGAGAGACCCAGTACTTC.